A selection of T cell receptor beta chains follows, all from one sample in a study of cytomegalovirus exposure and HLA in healthy donors. Sequencing was performed with immunoSEQ multiplex PCR; in TCRdb, only in-frame clones are kept and a portion is missing. The table has more than 55,000 clones, over 70% seen once. Sequencing input: PBMCs. These TCRs come from a woman between 40 and 50 years old in good health and CMV-seronegative. Both conserved end residues are part of each CDR3. D genes are given only for firm matches. For some rows the clone size is stated as once, few or many, or as a class when expanded; others skip it.

cdr3_nt cdr3_aa j_call v_call d_call clone_size
TGTGCCAGCAGCGTAGGTTTTCTGACAGATACGCAGTATTTT CASSVGFLTDTQYF TRBJ2-3 TRBV9 NA NA
TGTGCCAGCAGCTTGGTCGGACAGAACTACGAGCAGTACTTC CASSLVGQNYEQYF TRBJ2-7 TRBV5-4 NA NA
TGCGCCAGCAGCCAAGAGGACAGGGCTGGGGGAAACACCATATATTTT CASSQEDRAGGNTIYF TRBJ1-3 TRBV4-3 TRBD1 NA
TGTGCCAGTAGTATCTTCGCCAGGGGAGACTATGGCTACACCTTC CASSIFARGDYGYTF TRBJ1-2 TRBV19 NA NA
TGTGCCAGCAGCTCGACAGTAAATGAGCAGTTCTTC CASSSTVNEQFF TRBJ2-1 TRBV7-3 NA few
TGTGCCAGCAGCCGACAGGGCTCGAACACTGAAGCTTTCTTT CASSRQGSNTEAFF TRBJ1-1 TRBV7-3 TRBD1 NA
TGTGCCAGCAGCCGCGACAGGGAAGATACGCAGTATTTT CASSRDREDTQYF TRBJ2-3 TRBV7-7 TRBD1 NA
TGTGCCAGCGAGTTGGGGGGCGCGGGAGATAACTATGGCTACACCTTC CASELGGAGDNYGYTF TRBJ1-2 TRBV13 NA NA
TGTGCCAGCAGTTTATTCCCAGGGGGCTTTGCAACTAATGAAAAACTGTTTTTT CASSLFPGGFATNEKLFF TRBJ1-4 TRBV28 TRBD1 NA
TGTGCTAGCAGCTTAGCGACGCAGGGGGATGATACGCAGTATTTT CASSLATQGDDTQYF TRBJ2-3 TRBV7-7 TRBD1 NA
TGTGCCAGCAGTTTATTGGGACAGGGTCATGAAAAACTGTTTTTT CASSLLGQGHEKLFF TRBJ1-4 TRBV27 TRBD1 once
TGTGCCAGCAGCTCGGGACTAGCAAATGAGCAGTTCTTC CASSSGLANEQFF TRBJ2-1 TRBV7-8 TRBD2 NA
TGTGCCAGCAGCCCCGACAGGGGGGGAGCCAAAAACATTCAGTACTTC CASSPDRGGAKNIQYF TRBJ2-4 TRBV7-2 TRBD1 NA
TGTGCCAGCCGGACAGTCAATCAGCCCCAGCATTTT CASRTVNQPQHF TRBJ1-5 TRBV6-5 NA once
TGTGCCTGCGGGGCAGGACCTCGCAATGAGCAGTTCTTC CACGAGPRNEQFF TRBJ2-1 TRBV27 NA NA
TGTGCCAGCAGTTTATCGATCGCAGGTCAAGAGACCCAGTACTTC CASSLSIAGQETQYF TRBJ2-5 TRBV27 NA once
TGTGCCACCTCGACAGGCCCCAGGGGAGACAACACCGGGGAGCTGTTTTTT CATSTGPRGDNTGELFF TRBJ2-2 TRBV19 NA NA
TGTGCCAGCAGTGTGGACAGGTCCACAGATACGCAGTATTTT CASSVDRSTDTQYF TRBJ2-3 TRBV28 TRBD1 NA
TGCGCCAGCAGTCAATCGCGGTGGCACACCAGGACAGTCGGTGAAAAACTGTTTTTT CASSQSRWHTRTVGEKLFF TRBJ1-4 TRBV23-1 NA NA
TGTGCCAGCAGTGGACAGGGAACCGCTACGGGCGGGGAGCTGTTTTTT CASSGQGTATGGELFF TRBJ2-2 TRBV2 TRBD1 NA
TGTGCCAGCTCACCAACAGGGAACTATGGCTACACCTTC CASSPTGNYGYTF TRBJ1-2 TRBV18 NA few
TGTGCCAGCAAATTGGCGGCCCAAGAGACCCAGTACTTC CASKLAAQETQYF TRBJ2-5 TRBV6-1 NA NA
TGTGCCAGCAGCTTATTAGCGGGAGGGTCAGATACGCAGTATTTT CASSLLAGGSDTQYF TRBJ2-3 TRBV5-5 TRBD2 NA
TGCGCCAGCAGTGAGTCGAATATGGGGGAGGGCCCCAATGAGCAGTTCTTC CASSESNMGEGPNEQFF TRBJ2-1 TRBV10-1 TRBD2 NA
TGTGCCAGCAGCGTAGGATCGGGAGGGGCCGGGGAGACCCAGTACTTC CASSVGSGGAGETQYF TRBJ2-5 TRBV9 TRBD2 NA
TGTGCCAGCAGCTTCAAGACAGGGGAGGGCTATGGCTACACCTTC CASSFKTGEGYGYTF TRBJ1-2 TRBV13 TRBD1 NA
TGTGCCAGCAGTTACCAGGGTCCTAACTATGGCTACACCTTC CASSYQGPNYGYTF TRBJ1-2 TRBV28 NA NA